This T cell receptor beta chain was captured by sequencing in a study of shared clonotypes between healthy human individuals. Germline CDR1 and CDR2: LNHDA and SQIVND (reference sequence). The CDR3 is made up of 15 amino acids. The germline V and J ends were trimmed by 3 bases and 4 bases, with 12 bases remaining between them. Using immunoSEQ multiplex PCR, the repertoire was profiled, and TCRdb retains in-frame clones only, with some absent. Among about half a million clones listed, about 85% were seen once. What was sequenced was PBMCs. This TCR came from a middle-aged woman in good health. Some clones in this sample may be carry-over from other donors' samples. The chain is built from TRBV19 and TRBJ2-2; possibly TRBD2 for D (6 bases). CDR3 nucleotide sequence: TGTGCCAGTAGTATTGGCACAGCGGGCACCGGGGAGCTGTTTTTT. Protein sequence: CASSIGTAGTGELFF.